One and the same sample provided the 22 T cell receptor beta chains below, sequenced in a study of blood T cell repertoires in COVID-19. Clones were sequenced by immunoSEQ multiplex PCR, and TCRdb holds only the in-frame ones, with some missing. The table has some 200,000 clones, roughly 87% seen once. The sequenced sample was PBMCs or T cells enriched from blood (not recorded which). These receptors all stem from a man aged 30-40 years in a cohort exposed to, infected with or recovered from COVID-19 (not recorded which).

This clone was seen a single time. This chain uses TRBV6-6 with TRBJ1-2; 9 bases are a match to TRBD1. The CDR3 spans 13 residues. Trimming took 6 bases from V and 7 from J; bases not matched to a gene: 6. Per germline, CDR1 MNHNY and CDR2 SVGAGI (reference sequence). The CDR3 coding sequence is TGTGCCAGCAGCCAACAGGGGGCCGGTGGCTACACCTTC. Translating it yields CASSQQGAGGYTF.

This chain connects TRBV28 to TRBJ1-4; weak D call: TRBD1 (6 bases). CDR1 is MDHEN, CDR2 SYDVKM, per germline. The CDR3 spans 13 residues. V was shortened by 10 bases and J by 8 bases, with 17 bases between the two germline ends. The CDR3 DNA reads as TGTGCCACCGCCCTAGGGGGGGGCGAAAAACTGTTTTTT. It codes for CATALGGGEKLFF.

This sequence joins TRBV25-1 and TRBJ1-6; no definite D call. The V and J ends lost 2 bases and 1 base respectively, with 3 bases between them. This CDR3 has 14 amino acids. From germline, CDR1 is MGHDK and CDR2 SYGVNS. The CDR3 region has the DNA TGTGCCAGCAGTGAACGGTCCTATAATTCACCCCTCCACTTT. Translated: CASSERSYNSPLHF.

The CDR3 region has the DNA TGCAGCGTTGAAAAAAGGGGCTCGTCTGGAAACACCATATATTTT. Amino acid sequence: CSVEKRGSSGNTIYF. The rearrangement joins TRBV29-1 to TRBJ1-3; D possibly corresponds to TRBD1 (5 bases). Looked up from germline, CDR1 is SQVTM and CDR2 is ANQGSEA. V shed 2 bases and J shed 1 base, with 12 bases lying between them. The CDR3 runs 15 residues.

V is TRBV7-9 and J is TRBJ2-7; D not certain. Germline-derived CDR1 and CDR2 are SEHNR and FQNEAQ (reference sequence). V lost 1 base and J lost 4, with 5 bases in between. This CDR3 is 12 amino acids long. The CDR3 region is CASSLGQYEQYF. The CDR3 DNA reads as TGTGCCAGCAGCTTAGGGCAGTACGAGCAGTACTTC.

The chain links TRBV24-1 to TRBJ2-1; 8 bases are a match to TRBD2. The CDR3 sequence is 15 residues long. V lost 1 base and J lost 2; bases outside the gene matches: 0. Germline CDR1 reads KGHDR; CDR2 reads SFDVKD. CDR3 DNA: TGTGCCACCAGTGATTTCGGGGGGGCCTACAATGAGCAGTTCTTC. Its protein product is CATSDFGGAYNEQFF.

The J gene is TRBJ2-7, the V gene TRBV9; D possibly corresponds to TRBD2 (5 bases). Trimming stripped 0 bases from V and 0 bases from J, with 13 bases between. Per the germline V gene, CDR1 is SGDLS and CDR2 is YYNGEE. The CDR3 contains 16 residues. CDR3 in amino acids: CASSVGSRTGSYEQYF. CDR3 DNA sequence: TGTGCCAGCAGCGTAGGCTCCAGGACTGGCTCCTACGAGCAGTACTTC.

The CDR3 loop is CASSLSPDRHSYGYTF. DNA for the CDR3: TGTGCCAGCAGCTTAAGTCCGGACAGGCATTCCTATGGCTACACCTTC. This sequence joins TRBV7-9 and TRBJ1-2, with 7 bases lining up with TRBD1. The CDR3 length is 16 residues. Trimming at V came to 2 bases and at J to 4 bases, leaving 10 bases not matched to a gene. Germline V lookup: CDR1 SEHNR, CDR2 FQNEAQ (reference sequence).

This clone has more than one count but fewer than ten. The genes are TRBV4-1 and TRBJ1-1; 7 bases agree with TRBD1. The V segment lost 1 base and the J segment 9 bases; nucleotides outside the gene matches: 5. There are 13 residues in the CDR3. Germline V gives CDR1 MGHRA, CDR2 YSYEKL. As DNA, the CDR3 is TGCGCCAGCAGCCAAGGACGGGGACAGCAAGCTTTCTTT. Translated, it gives CASSQGRGQQAFF.

The chain is built from TRBV7-8 and TRBJ1-5; D remains ambiguous. Per germline, CDR1 SGHVS and CDR2 FQNEAQ. Trimming cost V 0 bases and J 1 base, with 10 bases left between them. This CDR3 contains 16 residues. The CDR3 DNA reads TGTGCCAGCAGCTTAGCGCGGGCGGGGAGCAATCAGCCCCAGCATTTT. This translates into CASSLARAGSNQPQHF.

This sequence joins TRBV19 and TRBJ1-6; TRBD1 matches at 7 bases. V dropped 3 bases and J dropped 7; count of bases not matched to a gene: 9. In germline, CDR1 is LNHDA, CDR2 SQIVND (reference sequence). The CDR3 has 16 residues. CDR3 sequence (DNA): TGTGCCAGTAGTATCGCAGGACAGGCTGGCAATTCACCCCTCCACTTT. Translation gives CASSIAGQAGNSPLHF.

This clone came up many times. The chain uses TRBV28 and TRBJ1-3, with D tentatively TRBD1 (6 bases). Deletions cut 4 bases from V and 5 bases from J, with 18 bases between. CDR3 length: 16 residues. The V gene's germline CDR1 is MDHEN and CDR2 SYDVKM. DNA for the CDR3: TGTGCCAGCAGTTATTTCGGGGGGCTTCGTCGAAACACCATATATTTT. Translation: CASSYFGGLRRNTIYF.

V usage is TRBV28 and J usage is TRBJ1-2; 12 bases fit TRBD1. J lost 3 bases, V lost 5 bases, and 4 bases had no gene match. The CDR3 length is 15 residues. CDR1 and CDR2 from the germline V gene are MDHEN and SYDVKM. CDR3 bases: TGTGCCAGCAGTCGGGACAGGGGGCTCGACTATGGCTACACCTTC. Its translation: CASSRDRGLDYGYTF.

This chain joins TRBV2 and TRBJ1-2; TRBD1 matches at 7 bases. V was pared by 6 bases and J by 8 bases, with 18 bases of the junction left unmatched. CDR1 and CDR2 (germline): SNHLY, FYNNEI. The CDR3 consists of 16 residues. The CDR3 DNA is TGTGCCAGCAGATCAGATGTACCGGGACAGAGTAAAGGCTACACCTTC. Its translation: CASRSDVPGQSKGYTF.

This clone was seen a few times. The V call is TRBV7-9, the J call TRBJ2-7; D might be TRBD2 (5 bases). Germline loops: CDR1 SEHNR, CDR2 FQNEAQ (reference sequence). The CDR3 sequence is 13 residues long. Trimming pared 1 base from V and 11 bases from J, leaving 15 bases between. The CDR3 region is CASSLEVGTEEYF. CDR3 sequence (DNA): TGTGCCAGCAGCTTAGAGGTGGGAACGGAGGAGTACTTC.

V usage is TRBV28 and J usage is TRBJ1-1; TRBD1 matches 7 bases. The V gene end was trimmed by 4 bases and the J gene end by 3 bases; junction bases not matched to a gene: 5. CDR3 size: 14 residues. Per germline, CDR1 MDHEN and CDR2 SYDVKM. The CDR3 region has the DNA TGTGCCAGCAGTTCCAGGACAGGCTACACTGAAGCTTTCTTT. Protein product: CASSSRTGYTEAFF.

The chain employs TRBV6-5 and TRBJ2-5; TRBD2 aligns across 9 bases. J gave up 2 bases and V 4 bases, and 2 bases lay outside the gene matches. The V gene's germline CDR1 is MNHEY and CDR2 SVGAGI. The CDR3 has 14 residues. CDR3 sequence reads: CASSLREGQETQYF. The CDR3 nucleotides are TGTGCCAGCAGTTTGCGGGAGGGTCAAGAGACCCAGTACTTC.

The chain has TRBV5-6 and TRBJ2-7; the D gene is possibly TRBD2 (5 bases). Trimming took 1 base from V and 0 from J, leaving 8 bases between them. This CDR3 contains 14 residues. Looked up from germline, CDR1 is SGHDT and CDR2 is YYEEEE. The CDR3 nucleotides read TGTGCCAGCAGCTTGCCGGGAAGCTCCTACGAGCAGTACTTC. Translating gives CASSLPGSSYEQYF. The full variable domain, with the rest looked up from reference TRBV5-6 and TRBJ2-7, is DAGVTQSPTHLIKTRGQQVTLRCSPKSGHDTVSWYQQALGQGPQFIFQYYEEEERQRGNFPDRFSGHQFPNYSSELNVNALLLGDSALYLCASSLPGSSYEQYFGPGTRLTVT.

V usage is TRBV7-6 and J usage is TRBJ2-1; D perhaps matches TRBD2 (6 bases). CDR3 size: 13 residues. V was shortened by 5 bases and J by 9 bases, with 14 bases between the two germline ends. Looked up from germline, CDR1 is SGHVS and CDR2 is FNYEAQ. CDR3 DNA: TGTGCCAGCAGCACCTCGGAGGGTGGTGAGCAGTTCTTC. It codes for CASSTSEGGEQFF.

V is TRBV24-1 and J is TRBJ2-1; TRBD2 aligns across 11 bases. V dropped 3 bases and J dropped 6; count of bases not matched to a gene: 6. Germline assignment: CDR1 KGHDR and CDR2 SFDVKD. CDR3 length: 16 residues. The CDR3 loop reads CATSDPGLAVFNEQFF. For the CDR3, the DNA is TGTGCCACCAGTGATCCGGGACTAGCGGTGTTCAATGAGCAGTTCTTC.

The rearrangement joins TRBV6-4 to TRBJ2-3; TRBD1 matches 7 bases. The J segment lost 4 bases and the V segment lost 3 bases, leaving 4 bases of the junction unmatched. Germline V gene data show CDR1 as MRHNA and CDR2 as SNTAGT. The CDR3 loop spans 14 amino acids. The CDR3 loop is CASSEDRVSDTQYF. The CDR3 DNA reads as TGTGCCAGCAGTGAAGACAGGGTTTCAGATACGCAGTATTTT.

V usage is TRBV27 and J usage is TRBJ2-1, with 7 nucleotides matching TRBD2. This CDR3 region has 15 residues. V gave up 0 bases and J gave up 9 bases; unmatched junction bases: 8. Germline lookup yields CDR1 MNHEY and CDR2 SMNVEV (reference sequence). As DNA, the CDR3 is TGTGCCAGCAGTTTATCGAGGCCAACGGGGGGTGAGCAGTTCTTC. Translating it yields CASSLSRPTGGEQFF.